The present T cell receptor (beta chain) was sequenced within a study of OX40 agonist ivuxolimab in advanced cancers. The study in broad terms: The costimulatory receptor OX40 (CD134) was targeted by ivuxolimab, a fully human IgG2 agonistic monoclonal antibody. Prior anti-PD-1, anti-PD-L1 or anti-CTLA-4 therapy was permitted, and about 40% of dose-escalation patients had received checkpoint inhibitors. The point of sequencing TCRbeta in the periphery was to test whether ivuxolimab changed TCR sequence diversity and drove clonal T-cell expansion. The paper reports the monotherapy dose-escalation portion (N of about 52 patients) of the phase I ivuxolimab trial. Partial responses occurred in three dose-escalation patients: two with cutaneous melanoma and one with hepatocellular carcinoma. Of the 50 to 55 patients in dose escalation, some 20 had hepatocellular carcinoma, some 15 had melanoma, 9 had renal cell carcinoma and 9 had head and neck cancer. In the dose-escalation cohort, roughly 80% of patients were male, and the mean age was approximately 55 years, with a range of roughly 20 to 80. Intravenous ivuxolimab was administered to patients every 2 weeks at six dose levels: 0.01, 0.1, 0.3, 1.5, 3 and 10 mg/kg. Points the paper makes about the study in general: The antigen specificity of the peripheral T cells that underwent clonal expansion was not determined. After ivuxolimab, CD8+ T cells had more expanded clones than CD4+ T cells on average. Low levels of normalized T-cell clonal expansion were also seen in some patients who did not respond. At doses of 0.1 to 3.0 mg/kg, clonal expansion of both CD4+ and CD8+ T cells in blood was seen between baseline and week 6. In the 0.1-3.0 mg/kg groups, partial responders had among the lowest normalized peripheral clonal expansion, particularly in CD8+ T cells.

The germline V gene yields SQVTM for CDR1 and ANQGSEA for CDR2. The CDR3 holds 13 amino acids from the cysteine to the phenylalanine. Of all the DNA, just the CDR3 is kept, 39 bases in frame from base 1. For this chain, trimming is 5 bases at the V end and 9 bases at the J end, and the number of junction bases without a gene match is 8. Patients with autoimmune disease history or receiving systemic immunosuppression were excluded from the trial. Peripheral blood for TCR sequencing was collected from all dose cohorts at baseline, on cycle 4 day 1, and on cycle 7 day 1. The samples were taken from a phase I, first-in-human, multicenter, open-label dose-escalation trial of ivuxolimab. Adults with locally advanced or metastatic melanoma, renal cell, hepatocellular, or head and neck squamous cell carcinoma were enrolled in the trial. CD4+ and CD8+ T cells were sorted separately from peripheral blood before TCR sequencing.

As to this clone: Which antigen it targets is not known. No much larger clone exists at a distance of one base, and base qualities are not known.

To sequence the TCRbeta CDR3 region, genomic DNA was isolated from the sorted cells. The immunoSEQ Assay was used for sequencing of TCRbeta CDR3 regions. TCRdb re-hosts the immuneACCESS table, in-frame sequences only. Its copies lack some clones; in the studies checked, an unresolved V gene accounts for under half of them, and the cause for the rest is not known. For this sample there are 65,000 to 75,000 clones; more than 75% appear just once. Roughly 0.98% of the sample belongs to the ten largest clones. This material consisted of CD4+ or CD8+ T cells sorted from blood, taken in a trial of the OX40 agonist ivuxolimab. This TCR was recovered from an adult with an advanced solid tumor such as melanoma, head and neck, liver or kidney cancer. In this chain, TRBV29-1 is recombined with TRBJ2-1, and 9 junction bases match TRBD1. In nucleotides, the sequence is TGCAGCGTTTCCCGGGACAGGGTATCTGAGCAGTTCTTC. It codes for CSVSRDRVSEQFF.